The T cell receptor beta chain described here comes from a study of blood T cell repertoires in COVID-19. For the study at large: Sources were T cells, B-cell-depleted T cells, or PBMCs; the material itself was cDNA or gDNA.

Per the original data handling: Estimation of nucleated cell counts relied on the amplification of reference gene primers. Here immunoSEQ multiplex PCR was the method, and the copy in TCRdb shows in-frame clones only, minus some. D and trimming come from the DNA, and the V and J calls and clone size come from that table. The table includes some 170,000 clones, around 83% detected once. CDR1 and CDR2 from the germline V gene are DFQATT and SNEGSKA (reference sequence). The CDR3 sequence is 10 residues long. The V and J ends lost 4 bases and 10 bases respectively, with 10 bases between them. This chain joins TRBV20-1 and TRBJ1-1; possible D gene TRBD1, 5 bases. Sequenced input: PBMCs or T cells enriched from blood (not recorded which). The sequence derives from a man between 50 and 59 years old who had recovered from COVID-19. DNA for the CDR3: TGCAGTGCTATTCGGGGGAGAGCTTTCTTT. Translated, it gives CSAIRGRAFF.